A selection of T cell receptor beta chains follows, all from one sample in a study of beta chain features in type 1 diabetes. The assay was immunoSEQ multiplex PCR, and TCRdb's table has in-frame clones only and misses some. This table has 350,000 to 450,000 clones, around 14% appearing once. Material for sequencing was naive CD4+ T cells from blood. These receptors all stem from a man aged 30-40 years in good health. CDR3s include the opening cysteine and the closing phenylalanine or tryptophan. The D gene is left open where the match is weak. Size values are once, few and many counts, or a class for expanded clones, and some rows have none.

D | size | J | V | DNA | CDR3
TRBD2 | few | TRBJ2-1 | TRBV2 | TGTGCCAGCAGGAGCGGGACCTCCAATGAGCAGTTCTTC | CASRSGTSNEQFF
TRBD2 | few | TRBJ2-5 | TRBV7-2 | TGTGCCAGCAGCTTAGACTCGGGACTAGCAGGAGGGGGGACCCAGTACTTC | CASSLDSGLAGGGTQYF
NA | NA | TRBJ2-2 | TRBV15 | TGTGCCACCCGTAGATGGAGGGCCGGGGAGCTGTTTTTT | CATRRWRAGELFF
TRBD1 | NA | TRBJ2-4 | TRBV27 | TGTGCCAGCAGTTTCACAACAGGGGGCGCGACCAAAAACATTCAGTACTTC | CASSFTTGGATKNIQYF
TRBD2 | NA | TRBJ2-3 | TRBV7-6 | TGTGCCAGCAGCCCCCGACTAGCGGGTCTCACAGATACGCAGTATTTT | CASSPRLAGLTDTQYF
NA | few | TRBJ1-2 | TRBV5-1 | TGCGCCAGCAGCTTACAGAACTATGGCTACACCTTC | CASSLQNYGYTF
NA | few | TRBJ1-6 | TRBV5-4 | TGTGCCAGCAGCACCGGGGCTTCTGGCAATTCACCCCTCCACTTT | CASSTGASGNSPLHF
NA | NA | TRBJ2-5 | TRBV11-2 | TGTGCCAGCAGCTTAGGGACTATCCAAGAGACCCAGTACTTC | CASSLGTIQETQYF
NA | NA | TRBJ1-2 | TRBV4-3 | TGCGCCAGCAGCCAAGATTTGGGATATGGCTACACCTTC | CASSQDLGYGYTF
TRBD1 | NA | TRBJ2-7 | TRBV6-6 | TGTGCCAGCAGTTTGGGGACAGGAGCCTACGAGCAGTACTTC | CASSLGTGAYEQYF
TRBD1 | NA | TRBJ1-1 | TRBV12-5 | TGTGCTAGTGGTTCAATCACCTCCGGGACAGGGGGCCTTGAAGCTTTCTTT | CASGSITSGTGGLEAFF
NA | NA | TRBJ2-5 | TRBV7-9 | TGTGCCAGCAGCTCCCAATCACCAGGGTCCCAGTACTTC | CASSSQSPGSQYF
TRBD2 | few | TRBJ2-5 | TRBV27 | TGTGCCAGCATTCGAAAAGGGTCTCGCGGGGGGACCCAGTACTTC | CASIRKGSRGGTQYF
NA | NA | TRBJ2-5 | TRBV10-2 | TGCGCCAGCAGTCGCCAAGAGACCCAGTACTTC | CASSRQETQYF
NA | few | TRBJ2-5 | TRBV20-1 | TGCAGTGCTGGTCCAAAGGAGACCCAGTACTTC | CSAGPKETQYF
TRBD2 | few | TRBJ2-1 | TRBV19 | TGTGCCAGTAGTATCCCTACTAGCGGGAGGAATGAGCAGTTCTTC | CASSIPTSGRNEQFF
NA | few | TRBJ2-7 | TRBV5-1 | TGCGCCAGCAGCTCGGGTCCCTCCTACGAGCAGTACTTC | CASSSGPSYEQYF
TRBD2 | few | TRBJ2-1 | TRBV10-3 | TGTGCCAACGGGGAGGGCTACAATGAGCAGTTCTTC | CANGEGYNEQFF
TRBD1 | NA | TRBJ1-2 | TRBV28 | TGTGCCAGCAGTTTTGGGACAGGTGTCTATGGCTACACCTTC | CASSFGTGVYGYTF
NA | NA | TRBJ2-3 | TRBV4-3 | TGCGCCAGCAGTGTACAGACCCCAACAGATACGCAGTATTTT | CASSVQTPTDTQYF
NA | NA | TRBJ1-1 | TRBV25-1 | TGTGCCAGCAGTGAATCAGGAAGGGAAGCTTTCTTT | CASSESGREAFF
TRBD2 | few | TRBJ2-1 | TRBV4-1 | TGCGCCAGCAGCCAAGTTCAAGGCGGGACTAGCTCCTACAATGAGCAGTTCTTC | CASSQVQGGTSSYNEQFF
TRBD2 | few | TRBJ2-1 | TRBV10-3 | TGTGCCATCAGTATCTCGCGGGAGGCGAACAATGAGCAGTTCTTC | CAISISREANNEQFF